This TCR beta chain was obtained from a study of glioma-infiltrating T cells. Regarding the study as a whole: Non-neoplastic patients had below-expected tissue-blood divergence, while all gliomas exceeded expectation. Very few CDR3 sequences were shared between tissue and blood.

This clonotype appeared many times. Antigen: not known. At one end the junction does not follow the germline gene, possibly because of a read error. Amplification of TCR alpha and beta CDR3 regions from RNA used iRepertoire nested multiplex PCR. One-step reverse transcription and amplification started from around 100-400 ng of tissue mRNA or PBMC total RNA. TCRdb fed the multiplex PCR reads into MiXCR, producing one record per CDR3 protein. The data hold around 93,000 distinct CDR3 sequences, with about 40% observed a single time. Germline values: CDR1 DFQATT, CDR2 SNEGSKA (reference sequence). The length of the CDR3 is 11 residues.

Sequenced sample: glioma tissue, nonneoplastic brain tissue, or PBMCs (not recorded which). This rearrangement joins TRBV20-1 to TRBJ2-4, with 7 bases identical to TRBD1. This TCR was sampled from a human donor with low-grade glioma or glioblastoma, undergoing nonglioma brain surgery, or in good health (not recorded which). The CDR3 loop is CSAREWDSIKF. The CDR3 nucleotides read TGCAGTGCTAGAGAATGGGACAGTATTAAGTTC.